This T cell receptor beta chain comes out of a study of blood T cell repertoires in COVID-19. About the study: The United States, Italy and Spain provided the acute and convalescent COVID-19 samples. T cells, B-cell-depleted T cells, or PBMCs provided the cDNA or gDNA that served as material.

Patients at the Seattle site were enrolled during active infection and followed longitudinally. Authors' processing steps: Reference gene primer amplification yielded estimated nucleated cell counts. Produced via immunoSEQ multiplex PCR; TCRdb's table is partial and in-frame only. That table furnishes V, J and clone size, whereas the DNA furnished D and trimming. The sample gives about 260,000 clones, about nine tenths of which show up once; 11% is in the top ten. Germline V CDR1 and CDR2: SGHRS, YFSETQ. The CDR3 spans 18 residues. Trimming took 3 bases from V and 4 from J; bases not matched to a gene: 12.

The sample taken for sequencing was peripheral blood. The chain uses TRBV5-1 and TRBJ2-7, with TRBD2 identical over 14 bases. The clonotype was recovered from a woman aged 25 to 39 with COVID-19, enrolled during active disease. In DNA, the CDR3 is TGCGCCAGCAGCTCCGGACTAGCGGGAGGCTCTCGGGGATACGAGCAGTACTTC. As protein: CASSSGLAGGSRGYEQYF.